Listed below are T cell receptor beta chains from one sample, sequenced in a study of PD-L1 blockade in urothelial cancer. Sequencing used immunoSEQ multiplex PCR; TCRdb keeps in-frame clones, though not all of them. The table has around 80,000 clones, about 85% seen once; the top ten hold around 5%. Sequencing used PBMCs, obtained around atezolizumab (anti-PD-L1) treatment. All receptors derive from a woman between 70 and 85 years old with urothelial cancer. The CDR3 runs from the conserved cysteine through the conserved F or W. Each record gives: clone size, D gene, J gene, V gene, CDR3 protein, CDR3 DNA. D genes are given only for firm matches. A clone size is listed for some rows: how often the clone was seen (once, few, many), or a class if it is expanded.

>.|.|TRBJ2-5|TRBV6-6
CASSYSRAEETQYF
TGTGCCAGCAGTTACTCGAGGGCAGAAGAGACCCAGTACTTC
>.|.|TRBJ2-3|TRBV5-1
CASSVLQGLNTDTQYF
TGCGCCAGCAGCGTCCTACAGGGCCTCAACACAGATACGCAGTATTTT
>.|TRBD1|TRBJ2-7|TRBV10-3
CAIKGQGKSAYPYEQYF
TGTGCCATCAAAGGACAGGGGAAGTCCGCATACCCCTACGAGCAGTACTTC
>.|.|TRBJ2-1|TRBV7-9
CAEAGLNPGGSSYNEQFF
TGTGCCGAGGCAGGGCTTAACCCGGGGGGCAGCTCCTACAATGAGCAGTTCTTC
>.|.|TRBJ1-2|TRBV5-4
CASSLEASSGYTF
TGTGCCAGCAGCTTAGAGGCTTCCAGTGGCTACACCTTC
>.|TRBD1|TRBJ1-4|TRBV5-5
CASSSQGESNEKLFF
TGTGCCAGCAGCTCCCAGGGGGAGTCTAATGAAAAACTGTTTTTT
>.|TRBD2|TRBJ2-3|TRBV7-9
CASSFGLAGGSTDTQYF
TGTGCCAGCAGCTTCGGGCTAGCGGGAGGGAGCACAGATACGCAGTATTTT
>.|TRBD2|TRBJ2-5|TRBV2
CASAGGGKTQYF
TGTGCCAGTGCGGGGGGCGGGAAGACCCAGTACTTC
>.|TRBD1|TRBJ2-7|TRBV6-1
CASQTWTGGGEQYF
TGTGCCAGCCAAACCTGGACAGGAGGCGGCGAGCAGTACTTC
>.|.|TRBJ2-2|TRBV5-1
CASSLQGQNTGELFF
TGCGCCAGCAGCTTGCAGGGACAGAACACCGGGGAGCTGTTTTTT
>.|TRBD1|TRBJ2-7|TRBV5-1
CASTGTDYEQYF
TGCGCCAGCACCGGGACAGACTACGAGCAGTACTTC
>once|.|TRBJ2-5|TRBV5-1
CASSLAGSQETQYF
TGCGCCAGCAGCTTGGCAGGCAGCCAAGAGACCCAGTACTTC
>few|.|TRBJ1-5|TRBV9
CASSVSLNQPQHF
TGTGCCAGCAGCGTCTCCCTAAATCAGCCCCAGCATTTT
>.|.|TRBJ1-2|TRBV21-1
CASSKGDRGPEVYGYTF
TGTGCCAGCAGCAAAGGTGACAGGGGACCCGAAGTCTATGGCTACACCTTC
>.|TRBD2|TRBJ2-3|TRBV5-1
CASSSKRLAGENTDTQYF
TGCGCCAGCAGCTCGAAACGACTAGCGGGGGAGAACACAGATACGCAGTATTTT
>.|.|TRBJ2-3|TRBV15
CATSSADRSADTQYF
TGTGCCACCAGCAGCGCCGACAGGAGTGCAGATACGCAGTATTTT
>.|TRBD2|TRBJ2-5|TRBV7-2
CASSRLAGGPVETQYF
TGTGCCAGCAGCCGACTAGCGGGGGGGCCTGTGGAGACCCAGTACTTC
>.|.|TRBJ2-3|TRBV7-2
CASSPYTDTQYF
TGTGCCAGCAGCCCGTACACAGATACGCAGTATTTT
>.|.|TRBJ2-7|TRBV12-5
CASGLGDSGAAYYEQYF
TGTGCTAGTGGTTTGGGAGACTCAGGGGCCGCATACTACGAGCAGTACTTC
>.|.|TRBJ1-2|TRBV5-5
CASSLSPGTSYYTF
TGTGCCAGCAGCTTGTCCCCAGGAACATCTTACTACACCTTC
>once|.|TRBJ2-5|TRBV18
CASSLGTQETQYF
TGTGCCAGCTCACTCGGGACTCAAGAGACCCAGTACTTC
>.|TRBD1|TRBJ2-3|TRBV2
CASTLTGTVSTDTQYF
TGTGCCAGCACACTTACCGGGACAGTCAGCACAGATACGCAGTATTTT
>once|TRBD1|TRBJ2-3|TRBV7-9
CASSYTGGIDTQYF
TGTGCCAGCAGCTACACAGGGGGGATAGATACGCAGTATTTT
>.|.|TRBJ1-6|TRBV7-9
CASSLGDFNSPLHF
TGTGCCAGCAGCTTAGGAGACTTCAATTCACCCCTCCACTTT
>.|.|TRBJ1-1|TRBV6-1
CASRAQLNTEAFF
TGTGCCAGCAGGGCACAGTTGAACACTGAAGCTTTCTTT
>.|TRBD1|TRBJ1-3|TRBV7-9
CASSFAGTGVYF
TGTGCCAGCAGCTTCGCCGGGACAGGGGTGTATTTT
>.|.|TRBJ2-1|TRBV27
CASTTIRGYNEQFF
TGTGCCAGCACGACTATCCGGGGCTACAATGAGCAGTTCTTC
>.|.|TRBJ2-5|TRBV6-5
CASSYSEASVLETQYF
TGTGCCAGCAGTTACTCGGAGGCAAGTGTGCTAGAGACCCAGTACTTC
>.|TRBD1|TRBJ1-4|TRBV9
CASSARTGNGEKLFF
TGTGCCAGCAGCGCAAGGACAGGGAACGGTGAAAAACTGTTTTTT
>once|TRBD1|TRBJ1-6|TRBV2
CASSVTGQGFSPLHF
TGTGCCAGCAGTGTCACTGGACAGGGTTTCTCACCCCTCCACTTT
>.|.|TRBJ1-1|TRBV6-1
CASTRTRGVRAEAFF
TGTGCCAGCACCCGAACCCGGGGGGTCAGGGCTGAAGCTTTCTTT
>.|.|TRBJ2-7|TRBV18
CASSPPSGEQYF
TGTGCCAGCTCACCACCTTCGGGAGAACAGTACTTC
>few|TRBD1|TRBJ1-2|TRBV27
CASSYKTGSGGYTF
TGTGCCAGCAGTTACAAGACAGGGTCCGGCGGCTACACCTTC
>few|TRBD1|TRBJ2-2|TRBV6-5
CASSTGTVTGELFF
TGTGCCAGCAGTACCGGGACAGTCACCGGGGAGCTGTTTTTT
>once|.|TRBJ1-1|TRBV5-1
CASSLAGYTEAFF
TGCGCCAGCAGCTTGGCGGGGTACACTGAAGCTTTCTTT
>.|TRBD1|TRBJ2-3|TRBV9
CASSVGPGGFDTQYF
TGTGCCAGCAGCGTAGGGCCAGGGGGCTTCGATACGCAGTATTTT
>.|TRBD2|TRBJ2-3|TRBV27
CASSLGGRAVDTQYF
TGTGCCAGCAGTTTGGGCGGGAGGGCCGTAGATACGCAGTATTTT
>.|TRBD2|TRBJ2-5|TRBV2
CASTLAGGPLATQYF
TGTGCCAGCACACTAGCGGGAGGCCCACTTGCGACCCAGTACTTC
>.|TRBD1|TRBJ2-6|TRBV19
CASARGPFSGANVLTF
TGTGCCAGTGCCAGGGGGCCCTTCTCTGGGGCCAACGTCCTGACTTTC
>.|.|TRBJ1-1|TRBV18
CASSSGGRDTEAFF
TGTGCCAGCTCAAGCGGGGGACGGGACACTGAAGCTTTCTTT
>.|.|TRBJ2-7|TRBV9
CASSVEGTPSYYEQYF
TGTGCCAGCAGCGTAGAAGGGACTCCTTCTTACTACGAGCAGTACTTC
>.|.|TRBJ1-2|TRBV28
CASRRHGYTF
TGTGCCAGCAGGAGGCATGGCTACACCTTC
>few|.|TRBJ2-1|TRBV11-3
CASSLDSLASNEQFF
TGTGCCAGCAGCTTAGATAGCCTAGCGTCGAATGAGCAGTTCTTC